These T cell receptor beta chains were read from a single sample in a study of blood T cell repertoires in COVID-19. Generated by immunoSEQ multiplex PCR, the TCRdb table keeps only in-frame clones and is missing some. The table lists 150,000 to 200,000 clones, 78% of them singletons. What was sequenced was peripheral blood. The receptors derive from an elderly woman with acute or convalescent COVID-19. CDR3s include the opening cysteine and the closing phenylalanine or tryptophan. D genes are given only for firm matches. Some rows have no size entry. The others give once, few or many, or a class for an expanded clone.

clone_size: NA; j_call: TRBJ2-7; d_call: NA; v_call: TRBV11-2; cdr3_aa: CASSLTGISYEQYF; cdr3_nt: TGTGCCAGCAGCTTAACAGGGATCTCCTACGAGCAGTACTTC
clone_size: NA; j_call: TRBJ2-7; d_call: NA; v_call: TRBV6-6; cdr3_aa: CASRRDSYEQYF; cdr3_nt: TGTGCCAGCAGGAGGGACTCCTACGAGCAGTACTTC
clone_size: NA; j_call: TRBJ1-2; d_call: TRBD1; v_call: TRBV2; cdr3_aa: CASRQTGDSVYGYTF; cdr3_nt: TGTGCCAGCAGGCAGACAGGGGATTCGGTCTATGGCTACACCTTC
clone_size: NA; j_call: TRBJ2-1; d_call: TRBD1; v_call: TRBV6-4; cdr3_aa: CASRGQGLWFF; cdr3_nt: TGTGCCAGCAGAGGACAGGGGTTATGGTTCTTC
clone_size: NA; j_call: TRBJ2-3; d_call: TRBD2; v_call: TRBV23-1; cdr3_aa: CASSQSSALTGGNAGPSTDTQYF; cdr3_nt: TGCGCCAGCAGTCAATCATCAGCGCTAACGGGGGGGAACGCGGGGCCCAGCACAGATACGCAGTATTTT
clone_size: NA; j_call: TRBJ1-1; d_call: NA; v_call: TRBV10-1; cdr3_aa: CASSPQQDAEAFF; cdr3_nt: TGCGCCAGCAGTCCCCAACAGGACGCTGAAGCTTTCTTT
clone_size: NA; j_call: TRBJ2-2; d_call: NA; v_call: TRBV7-9; cdr3_aa: CASSQPGHPNTGELFF; cdr3_nt: TGTGCCAGCAGCCAGCCGGGACACCCGAACACCGGGGAGCTGTTTTTT
clone_size: few; j_call: TRBJ2-7; d_call: TRBD1; v_call: TRBV13; cdr3_aa: CASSLTGATSYEQYF; cdr3_nt: TGTGCCAGCAGCTTGACAGGGGCAACCTCCTACGAGCAGTACTTC
clone_size: NA; j_call: TRBJ2-7; d_call: TRBD1; v_call: TRBV30; cdr3_aa: CAWSEGAWEQYF; cdr3_nt: TGTGCCTGGAGCGAGGGGGCTTGGGAGCAGTACTTC
clone_size: NA; j_call: TRBJ2-2; d_call: TRBD1; v_call: TRBV3-1/TRBV3-2; cdr3_aa: CASSQPGQATGELFF; cdr3_nt: TGTGCCAGCAGCCAACCGGGACAGGCGACCGGGGAGCTGTTTTTT
clone_size: NA; j_call: TRBJ1-1; d_call: NA; v_call: TRBV7-9; cdr3_aa: CASGIMNTEAFF; cdr3_nt: TGTGCCAGCGGCATTATGAACACTGAAGCTTTCTTT
clone_size: NA; j_call: TRBJ1-2; d_call: TRBD1; v_call: TRBV9; cdr3_aa: CASSVDGQGYGYTF; cdr3_nt: TGTGCCAGCAGCGTAGACGGACAGGGCTATGGCTACACCTTC
clone_size: NA; j_call: TRBJ2-3; d_call: NA; v_call: TRBV24-1; cdr3_aa: CATSELNTDTQYF; cdr3_nt: TGTGCCACCAGTGAACTAAACACAGATACGCAGTATTTT
clone_size: NA; j_call: TRBJ1-2; d_call: TRBD1; v_call: TRBV13; cdr3_aa: CASSSGQGYDGYTF; cdr3_nt: TGTGCCAGCAGCTCAGGACAGGGGTATGATGGCTACACCTTC
clone_size: NA; j_call: TRBJ2-5; d_call: NA; v_call: TRBV6-5; cdr3_aa: CASSYSRVSGETQYF; cdr3_nt: TGTGCCAGCAGTTACTCGCGGGTGTCTGGGGAGACCCAGTACTTC